The present T cell receptor (beta chain) was sequenced within a study of response to subunit inactivated influenza vaccine. TCRdb processed the RT-PCR reads anew with MiXCR; each CDR3 protein has one entry. This sample has 300,000 to 350,000 distinct CDR3 sequences, with 21% found just once. As regards this clonotype: Its antigen remains unknown.

Findings and caveats of the study: After each seasonal influenza vaccination, few new T cells are recruited, the authors suggested.

The CDR3 loop spans 15 amino acids. The ends were cut back, 4 bases at V and 1 base at J, with 14 bases in the middle. The germline gives CDR1 LGHDT, CDR2 YNNKEL (reference sequence). V is TRBV3-1 and J is TRBJ2-7; tentatively, D is TRBD1 (6 bases). This clonotype originated in a man in his fifties or sixties who received an inactivated influenza vaccine. The source material was PBMCs from blood, sampled less than 22 months after vaccination. The CDR3 nucleotides read TGTGCCAGCAGCCCCCGACAGGCTAAATCCTACGAGCAGTACTTC. Its protein is CASSPRQAKSYEQYF.